This T cell receptor beta chain stems from a study of CD8 T cells in ankylosing spondylitis. Study observations and caveats: Among TCR beta sequences, a motif of under ten highly homologous variants appeared characteristic of ankylosing spondylitis blood. There was reportedly significant enrichment of clones that were disease-linked in matched ankylosing spondylitis synovial fluid. Some of these motif variants have turned up before, in reports on reactive arthritis synovial fluid and blood.

This CDR3 region has 14 residues. V dropped 6 bases and J dropped 4 bases, with 17 bases sitting between them. Germline V gives CDR1 SGHDT, CDR2 YYEEEE. This clonotype occurred many times. Its matching antigen is unknown. TCRdb analysed the 5' RACE reads with MiXCR anew, one entry per CDR3 protein. This table has some 800,000 distinct CDR3 sequences, 12% appearing once. The V call is TRBV5-6, the J call TRBJ2-7; the D call may be TRBD1 or TRBD2 (5 bases each). The sample comprised blood, either unsorted or a sorted T cell fraction (not recorded which). The TCR originated in a male donor with ankylosing spondylitis. The CDR3 loop is CASTTTGAVYEQYF. The CDR3 region has the DNA TGTGCCAGCACCACGACCGGGGCGGTTTACGAGCAGTACTTC.